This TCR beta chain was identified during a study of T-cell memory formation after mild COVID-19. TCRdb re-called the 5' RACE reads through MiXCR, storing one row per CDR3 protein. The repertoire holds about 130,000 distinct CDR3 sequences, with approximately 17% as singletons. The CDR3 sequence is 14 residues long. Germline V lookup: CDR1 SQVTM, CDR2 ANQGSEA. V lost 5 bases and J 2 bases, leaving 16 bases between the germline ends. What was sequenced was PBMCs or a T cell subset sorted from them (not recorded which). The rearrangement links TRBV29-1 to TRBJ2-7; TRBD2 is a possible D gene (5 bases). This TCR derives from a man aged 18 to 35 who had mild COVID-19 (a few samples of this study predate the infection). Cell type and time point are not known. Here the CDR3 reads CSVFNLLAPYEQYF. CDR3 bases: TGCAGCGTTTTTAATCTCCTAGCCCCCTACGAGCAGTACTTC.